This TCR beta chain is drawn from a study of blood T cell repertoires in COVID-19. Turning to the study itself: COVID-19 samples from acute and convalescent phases originated in the United States, Italy and Spain. T cells, B-cell-depleted T cells, or PBMCs provided the cDNA or gDNA that served as material.

The germline V gene encodes CDR1 KGHSH and CDR2 LQKENI. CDR3 length equals 14 residues. The germline V and J ends were trimmed by 6 bases and 1 base, with 12 bases remaining between them. Per the study methods: How many nucleated cells were present was estimated from reference gene primer amplification. The assay was immunoSEQ multiplex PCR, and TCRdb's table has in-frame clones only and misses some. Clone size and the V and J calls come from that table; the DNA yielded D and trimming. The sample lists over 5,000 clones; roughly nine tenths were seen once. Sequencing was carried out using peripheral blood. The TCR originated in a human donor in a cohort sampled during active COVID-19. The V gene is TRBV18, the J gene TRBJ2-5, with D possibly TRBD1 on 5 matching bases. In DNA, the CDR3 is TGTGCCAGCTCGCCTTCGACAGCCCAAGAGACCCAGTACTTC. This encodes CASSPSTAQETQYF.